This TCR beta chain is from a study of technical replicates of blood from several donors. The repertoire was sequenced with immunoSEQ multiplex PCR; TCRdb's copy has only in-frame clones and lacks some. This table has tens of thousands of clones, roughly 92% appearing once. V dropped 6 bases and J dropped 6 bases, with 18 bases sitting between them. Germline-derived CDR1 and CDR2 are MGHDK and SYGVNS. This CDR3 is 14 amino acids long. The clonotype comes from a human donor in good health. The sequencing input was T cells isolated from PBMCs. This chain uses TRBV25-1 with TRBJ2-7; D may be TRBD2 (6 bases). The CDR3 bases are TGTGCCAGCAGCCTTAGCGGCCTCACGGGCGAGCAGTACTTC. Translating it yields CASSLSGLTGEQYF.